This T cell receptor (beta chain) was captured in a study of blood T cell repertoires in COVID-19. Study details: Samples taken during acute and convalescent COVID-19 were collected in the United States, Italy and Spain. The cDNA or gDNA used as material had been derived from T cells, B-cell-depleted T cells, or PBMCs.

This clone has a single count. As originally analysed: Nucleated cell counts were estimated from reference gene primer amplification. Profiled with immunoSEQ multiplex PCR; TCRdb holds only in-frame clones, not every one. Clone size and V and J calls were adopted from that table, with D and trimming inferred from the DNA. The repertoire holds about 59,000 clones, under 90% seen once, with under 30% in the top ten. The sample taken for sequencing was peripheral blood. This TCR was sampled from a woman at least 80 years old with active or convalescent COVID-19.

The CDR3 loop reads CASSAGNTNEKLFF. Here the CDR3 DNA reads TGTGCCAGCAGTGCAGGGAATACTAATGAAAAACTGTTTTTT. The J gene is TRBJ1-4, the V gene TRBV2, with a possible D match to TRBD1 (5 bases). V lost 4 bases to trimming and J lost 2 bases, with 8 bases between them. Germline V CDR1 and CDR2: SNHLY, FYNNEI. CDR3 size: 14 residues.